This T cell receptor beta chain came from a study of blood T cell repertoires in COVID-19. Study at large: Samples of COVID-19 (acute and convalescent) were obtained from the United States, Italy and Spain. The analysed material was cDNA or gDNA that came from T cells, B-cell-depleted T cells, or PBMCs.

Germline V lookup: CDR1 KGHDR, CDR2 SFDVKD. V lost 3 bases and J lost 5; bases outside the gene matches: 9. CDR3 length: 18 amino acids. Original processing notes: Amplification of reference gene primers was used by the study to estimate nucleated cell counts. Clones were read by immunoSEQ multiplex PCR, and TCRdb kept only the in-frame ones, dropping some. V and J calls and clone size are copied from that table; D and trimming were computed from the DNA. The table records more than 60,000 clones, roughly 90% of them present only once. This rearrangement joins TRBV24-1 to TRBJ2-1; the match to TRBD2 covers 13 bases. Sequenced sample: peripheral blood. This sequence originates from a man aged 50 to 60 with active COVID-19. CDR3 in DNA: TGTGCCACCAGTGATCGACGGACTAGCGGGAGTAAAAACAATGAGCAGTTCTTC. This encodes CATSDRRTSGSKNNEQFF.